These 21 T cell receptor beta chains share one sample of origin, sequenced in a study of technical replicates of blood from a handful of donors. Clones were read by immunoSEQ multiplex PCR, and TCRdb kept only the in-frame ones, dropping some. This table holds about 73,000 clones, roughly 90% found once. Input material: PBMCs. These receptors originate from a human donor in good health. Some clones in this sample may be carry-over from other donors' samples.

The V and J genes are TRBV4-3 and TRBJ2-3; D is unclear. This CDR3 spans 15 amino acids. V dropped 0 bases and J dropped 5 bases, with 12 bases sitting between them. In germline, CDR1 is LGHNA, CDR2 YSLEER. The CDR3 reads CASSQDYQVRDTQYF. For the CDR3, the DNA is TGCGCCAGCAGCCAAGATTACCAGGTTAGAGATACGCAGTATTTT.

The sample holds a few counts of this clone. The genes are TRBV7-6 and TRBJ2-1; 8 bases map to TRBD1. The germline CDR1 and CDR2 sequences are SGHVS and FNYEAQ. Unmatched junction bases numbered 8, after V lost 5 bases and J lost 8 bases. The CDR3 runs to 14 residues. In DNA, the CDR3 is TGTGCCAGCAGCCCTGACAGGGGCCAACATGAGCAGTTCTTC. It translates to CASSPDRGQHEQFF.

The chain employs TRBV9 and TRBJ2-7; possible D gene TRBD2, 6 bases. The germline V gene encodes CDR1 SGDLS and CDR2 YYNGEE. V was shortened by 0 bases and J by 3 bases, with 16 bases between the two germline ends. The CDR3 consists of 16 residues. The CDR3 region has the DNA TGTGCCAGCAGCGTAGATGGGACTCGAACGATCTACGAGCAGTACTTC. This gives the protein CASSVDGTRTIYEQYF.

This clone was counted many times. The chain has TRBV5-4 and TRBJ2-7, with 8 bases identical to TRBD1. Germline lookup yields CDR1 SGHNT and CDR2 YYREEE (reference sequence). With 0 bases clipped from V and 3 bases from J, the junction kept 5 bases outside the gene matches. The CDR3 has 15 residues. DNA for the CDR3: TGTGCCAGCAGCTTGGTGCCAGGGGGCTTCTACGAGCAGTACTTC. This codes for CASSLVPGGFYEQYF.

The chain joins TRBV7-3 to TRBJ2-3, with 11 nucleotides matching TRBD2. In germline, CDR1 is SGHTA, CDR2 FQGTGA. The CDR3 length is 15 residues. After removal of 8 bases from V and 6 bases from J, the junction contained 10 bases not matched to a gene. CDR3 amino acids: CASGNGGTSGDTQYF. CDR3 coding DNA: TGTGCCAGCGGGAACGGGGGGACTAGCGGTGATACGCAGTATTTT.

CDR3 region: CASWGQGPLVYTF. The DNA for the CDR3 is TGTGCCAGCTGGGGGCAGGGACCCTTGGTCTACACCTTC. The rearrangement uses TRBV6-6 and TRBJ1-2, with a possible D match to TRBD1 (6 bases). Germline V gene data show CDR1 as MNHNY and CDR2 as SVGAGI (reference sequence). This CDR3 comprises 13 residues. Trimming shortened V by 8 bases and J by 10 bases, and 20 bases separated the two germline ends.

The chain carries TRBV5-4 and TRBJ1-1, with D maybe TRBD1 (5 bases). Germline values: CDR1 SGHNT, CDR2 YYREEE (reference sequence). The CDR3 consists of 13 residues. Trimming took 2 bases from V and 2 from J, leaving 7 bases between them. CDR3 residues: CASSFDRNTEAFF. CDR3 coding DNA: TGTGCCAGCAGCTTTGACAGAAACACTGAAGCTTTCTTT.

Here the CDR3 DNA reads TGCGCCAGCAGCCAGGCTGACGGGGAACCCCACAATGAGCAGTTCTTC. Translation: CASSQADGEPHNEQFF. The chain recombines TRBV4-3 with TRBJ2-1; perhaps TRBD2 as D (5 bases). This CDR3 spans 16 amino acids. Germline V gene data show CDR1 as LGHNA and CDR2 as YSLEER. The V and J ends lost 3 bases and 5 bases respectively, with 17 bases between them.

This chain uses TRBV19 with TRBJ2-7, with 7 bases lining up with TRBD1. Trimming at V came to 3 bases and at J to 4 bases, leaving 12 bases not matched to a gene. CDR1 LNHDA and CDR2 SQIVND come from the germline V gene (reference sequence). The CDR3 has 16 amino acids. The CDR3 reads CASSIGYGTESYEQYF. CDR3 DNA sequence: TGTGCCAGTAGTATTGGTTATGGGACAGAGAGTTACGAGCAGTACTTC. The whole variable domain, remainder taken from reference TRBV19 and TRBJ2-7, is DGGITQSPKYLFRKEGQNVTLSCEQNLNHDAMYWYRQDPGQGLRLIYYSQIVNDFQKGDIAEGYSVSREKKESFPLTVTSAQKNPTAFYLCASSIGYGTESYEQYFGPGTRLTVT.

The CDR3 spells CASSLGQGLSNQPQHF. CDR3 coding DNA: TGTGCCAGCAGCTTGGGCCAGGGCCTTAGCAATCAGCCCCAGCATTTT. V usage is TRBV5-6 and J usage is TRBJ1-5, with a possible D match to TRBD1 (5 bases). V lost 0 bases to trimming and J lost 0 bases, with 10 bases between them. The CDR3 is made up of 16 amino acids. Germline V gene sequence: CDR1 SGHDT, CDR2 YYEEEE.

This clone has only one observation. The chain links TRBV2 to TRBJ2-1, with 9 bases fitting TRBD1. The CDR3 totals 13 residues. Looked up from germline, CDR1 is SNHLY and CDR2 is FYNNEI. Trimming at V came to 10 bases and at J to 7 bases, leaving 8 bases not matched to a gene. CDR3 protein: CATRDRVRNEQFF. The DNA of the CDR3 is TGTGCCACAAGGGACAGGGTCCGGAATGAGCAGTTCTTC.

The chain couples TRBV9 to TRBJ1-3; 10 bases line up with TRBD1. The CDR3 contains 17 residues. V shed 0 bases and J 2 bases; nucleotides not matched to a gene: 5. From germline, CDR1 is SGDLS and CDR2 YYNGEE. The CDR3 spells CASSVGSGTGAGNTIYF. The CDR3 nucleotides read TGTGCCAGCAGCGTAGGCTCCGGGACAGGGGCTGGAAACACCATATATTTT.

This chain connects TRBV6-1 to TRBJ2-5; TRBD2 aligns across 7 bases. The V segment lost 6 bases and the J segment 7 bases; nucleotides outside the gene matches: 14. Germline V lookup: CDR1 MNHNS, CDR2 SASEGT. The CDR3 runs 15 residues. In DNA form, the CDR3 reads TGTGCCAGCAGACCTAGGGGACTACAAGATTTGACCCAGTACTTC. Translation: CASRPRGLQDLTQYF.

This clone was picked up one time. The chain is built from TRBV9 and TRBJ2-2; the D gene is possibly TRBD1 (5 bases). This CDR3 comprises 16 residues. CDR1 and CDR2 (germline): SGDLS, YYNGEE. The V end was cut by 4 bases, the J end by 6 bases, with 19 bases between. The CDR3 loop is CASSSPSNPGSGELFF. The CDR3 DNA reads as TGTGCCAGCAGCTCCCCGTCCAATCCAGGGTCCGGGGAGCTGTTTTTT. The full variable domain, in which reference TRBV9 and TRBJ2-2 provide the parts outside the CDR3, is DSGVTQTPKHLITATGQRVTLRCSPRSGDLSVYWYQQSLDQGLQFLIQYYNGEERAKGNILERFSAQQFPDLHSELNLSSLELGDSALYFCASSSPSNPGSGELFFGEGSRLTVL.

The chain joins TRBV7-2 to TRBJ1-1, with 10 nucleotides matching TRBD1. V gave up 4 bases and J gave up 4 bases; unmatched junction bases: 9. CDR3 size: 16 residues. CDR1 and CDR2 from the germline V gene are SGHTA and FQGNSA. The CDR3 DNA follows: TGTGCCAGCAGCTCCCGACAGGGGGCGTGGGGCACTGAAGCTTTCTTT. It encodes CASSSRQGAWGTEAFF.

The chain uses TRBV7-2 and TRBJ1-1, with a tentative D call TRBD1 (5 bases). Germline V gene lookup returns CDR1 SGHTA and CDR2 FQGNSA. Trimming shortened V by 2 bases and J by 1 base, and 8 bases separated the two germline ends. This CDR3 comprises 14 residues. The CDR3 reads CASSLRTPNTEAFF. The CDR3 bases are TGTGCCAGCAGCTTAAGGACACCGAACACTGAAGCTTTCTTT.

V gene TRBV27 combines with J gene TRBJ2-7; 11 bases fit TRBD2. The junction had 13 bases not matched to a gene; V was cut back by 7 bases and J by 8 bases. CDR1 is MNHEY, CDR2 SMNVEV, per germline (reference sequence). The CDR3 has 15 amino acids. The DNA of the CDR3 is TGTGCCAGCAAGCCACTAGCGGGAGTCCTAGAAAAGCAGTACTTC. Its translation: CASKPLAGVLEKQYF.

The chain is built from TRBV7-9 and TRBJ2-6; the D gene is possibly TRBD2 (6 bases). Trimming removed 6 bases at V and 2 bases at J, with 11 bases between. The V gene's germline CDR1 is SEHNR and CDR2 FQNEAQ (reference sequence). The CDR3 covers 15 residues. In DNA form, the CDR3 reads TGTGCCAGCAGGCTTCCGGGGGCTGGGGCCAACGTCCTGACTTTC. Its translation: CASRLPGAGANVLTF.

This chain connects TRBV7-9 to TRBJ1-6; D is perhaps TRBD1 (6 bases). The CDR3 runs 15 residues. Germline loops: CDR1 SEHNR, CDR2 FQNEAQ (reference sequence). V was trimmed by 5 bases and J by 7 bases, leaving 15 bases between them. CDR3 DNA sequence: TGTGCCAGCAGCCTGGCGGGGGGCAGGAATTCACCCCTCCACTTT. This sequence encodes CASSLAGGRNSPLHF.

The chain employs TRBV28 and TRBJ1-2; weak D call: TRBD1 (6 bases). Germline lookup yields CDR1 MDHEN and CDR2 SYDVKM. V was clipped by 7 bases and J by 7 bases, with 16 bases between them. The CDR3 contains 13 residues. In DNA form, the CDR3 reads TGTGCCAGCACCAACCAACAGGGTCGTGGCTACACCTTC. It translates to CASTNQQGRGYTF.

V and J are TRBV9 and TRBJ2-1; TRBD2 aligns across 9 bases. Germline CDR1 reads SGDLS; CDR2 reads YYNGEE. The CDR3 extends over 17 amino acids. Trimming cost V 0 bases and J 4 bases; bases outside gene matches: 8. In DNA form, the CDR3 reads TGTGCCAGCAGCGTAGCTGGGGCGGGAGGGCCTTACAATGAGCAGTTCTTC. This gives the protein CASSVAGAGGPYNEQFF.